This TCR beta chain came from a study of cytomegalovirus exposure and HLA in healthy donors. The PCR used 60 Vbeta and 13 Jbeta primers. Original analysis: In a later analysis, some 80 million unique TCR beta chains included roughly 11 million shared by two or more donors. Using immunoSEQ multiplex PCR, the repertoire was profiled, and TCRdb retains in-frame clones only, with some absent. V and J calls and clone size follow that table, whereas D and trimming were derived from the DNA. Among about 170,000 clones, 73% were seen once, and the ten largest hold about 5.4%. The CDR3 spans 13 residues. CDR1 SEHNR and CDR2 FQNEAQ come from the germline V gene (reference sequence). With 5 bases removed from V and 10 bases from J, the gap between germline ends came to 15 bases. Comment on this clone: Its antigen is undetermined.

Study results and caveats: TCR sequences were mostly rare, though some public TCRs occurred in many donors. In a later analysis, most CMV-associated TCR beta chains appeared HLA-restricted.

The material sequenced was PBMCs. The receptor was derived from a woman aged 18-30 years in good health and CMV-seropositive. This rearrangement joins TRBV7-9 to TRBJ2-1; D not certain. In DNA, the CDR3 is TGTGCCAGCAGCCTCTCCCTCCCCTACGAGCAGTTCTTC. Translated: CASSLSLPYEQFF.